These T cell receptor beta chains were read from a single sample in a study of OX40 agonist ivuxolimab in advanced cancers. Sequencing was performed with immunoSEQ multiplex PCR; in TCRdb, only in-frame clones are kept and a portion is missing. The sample comprises about 37,000 clones, approximately 86% of which are singletons, and under 45% rests with the top ten. This sample comprised CD4+ or CD8+ T cells sorted from blood, obtained in a trial of the OX40 agonist ivuxolimab. These TCRs come from an adult with an advanced solid tumor such as melanoma, head and neck, liver or kidney cancer. Each CDR3 is given with its conserved first and last residue. A D gene is named only where the DNA matches it firmly. Size is stated for part of the rows, as once, few or many counts, or as a class when the clone is expanded.

d_call	j_call	v_call	clone_size	cdr3_nt	cdr3_aa
-	TRBJ1-1	TRBV6-1	-	TGTGCCAGCAGTGAACGGGCATTGACGAACACTGAAGCTTTCTTT	CASSERALTNTEAFF
-	TRBJ2-7	TRBV5-1	-	TGCGCCAGCAGCTTGGCCGGGTCGTCCGTCGGGCAGTACTTC	CASSLAGSSVGQYF
-	TRBJ2-3	TRBV21-1	-	TGTGCCAGCAGCAAAGACAGGCTCCCCACAGATACGCAGTATTTT	CASSKDRLPTDTQYF
TRBD1	TRBJ2-1	TRBV12-5	-	TGTGCTAGCACACAGGGGGCAACTACCAATGAGCAGTTCTTC	CASTQGATTNEQFF
TRBD2	TRBJ2-6	TRBV9	-	TGTGCCAGCAGCAAAACTAGCGGGAGCTCTGGGGCCAACGTCCTGACTTTC	CASSKTSGSSGANVLTF
TRBD2	TRBJ2-2	TRBV7-8	-	TGTGCCAGCAGCTTAGGGCTGGCGGGAGGAGGCGGGGAGCTGTTTTTT	CASSLGLAGGGGELFF
-	TRBJ1-3	TRBV19	-	TGTGCCAGTAGTATAGGAGGGGCAGGCCGCGGCAACACCATATATTTT	CASSIGGAGRGNTIYF
-	TRBJ1-1	TRBV6-4	-	TGTGCCAGCGCCGCGAGGACAGACACTGAAGCTTTCTTT	CASAARTDTEAFF
TRBD1	TRBJ2-7	TRBV5-1	-	TGCGCCAGCAACGAACAGGGGTTCGGCGAGCAGTACTTC	CASNEQGFGEQYF
-	TRBJ2-5	TRBV15	-	TGTGCCACCAGCAGAGTTGGTGTGTACCAAGAGACCCAGTACTTC	CATSRVGVYQETQYF
-	TRBJ2-3	TRBV7-3	-	TGTGCCAGCAGCTTATTGGGAGATACGCAGTATTTT	CASSLLGDTQYF
TRBD2	TRBJ2-1	TRBV9	few	TGTGCCAGCAGCGTAGACCCTAGCGGTTCCTACAATGAGCAGTTCTTC	CASSVDPSGSYNEQFF
TRBD2	TRBJ2-3	TRBV2	-	TGTGCCAGCAGGGAGACTAGCGGGTCCACAGATACGCAGTATTTT	CASRETSGSTDTQYF
TRBD2	TRBJ2-7	TRBV29-1	-	TGCAGCGTTGTCGGAGCGGGAGGGCCCCACGAGCAGTACTTC	CSVVGAGGPHEQYF
TRBD2	TRBJ2-7	TRBV30	-	TGTGCCTGGAGCGCGGGAGAATACGAGCAGTACTTC	CAWSAGEYEQYF
TRBD1	TRBJ1-5	TRBV5-8	-	TGTGCCAGCAGCTCATCGACAGGGGTTCTTCTCGATCAGCCCCAGCATTTT	CASSSSTGVLLDQPQHF
TRBD2	TRBJ2-5	TRBV11-1	-	TGTGCCAGCAGCGACAGACTAGCGGGGGGGGAGACCCAGTACTTC	CASSDRLAGGETQYF
TRBD2	TRBJ2-2	TRBV5-1	-	TGCGCCAGCAGCTTTAGCGGGGGAGCGAACACCGGGGAGCTGTTTTTT	CASSFSGGANTGELFF
-	TRBJ2-5	TRBV2	-	TGTGCCAGCAGTGAGGGCAGCGGTGACAAGACCCAGTACTTC	CASSEGSGDKTQYF
TRBD1	TRBJ2-2	TRBV7-6	-	TGTGCCAGCAGCTTGGAGACAGGGGGCGGGGAGCTGTTTTTT	CASSLETGGGELFF
-	TRBJ1-5	TRBV5-7	-	TGTGCCAGCAGCTTGGAAGGCCGGTTAAGGGTTAGCAATCAGCCCCAGCATTTT	CASSLEGRLRVSNQPQHF
TRBD2	TRBJ2-7	TRBV9	-	TGTGCCAGCAGTCGCGGGGGGTCTATCTACGAGCAGTACTTC	CASSRGGSIYEQYF
TRBD2	TRBJ2-5	TRBV4-1	-	TGCGCCAGCAGCCAAGGGAGACTAGCGGGAGGGGGGGAGACCCAGTACTTC	CASSQGRLAGGGETQYF
-	TRBJ2-7	TRBV5-1	-	TGCGCCAGCAGCCGGGATCCAGGACTTTCCTACGAGCAGTACTTC	CASSRDPGLSYEQYF
-	TRBJ1-5	TRBV28	few	TGTGCCAGCAGTCTTCGACCAAACCCCCAGCATTTT	CASSLRPNPQHF
-	TRBJ1-3	TRBV9	-	TGTGCCAGCAGGCGGGACGCTGGAAACACCATATATTTT	CASRRDAGNTIYF
-	TRBJ2-1	TRBV5-1	-	TGCGCCAGCAGCACCTTCGGGAAGGGGAAGGGGGACAATGAGCAGTTCTTC	CASSTFGKGKGDNEQFF
-	TRBJ2-3	TRBV6-6	-	TGTGCCAGCAGTTACGGTCCGGGGCGCACAGATACGCAGTATTTT	CASSYGPGRTDTQYF
-	TRBJ2-2	TRBV9	-	TGTGCCAGCAGCGTAGTAGGAGGGGTTACCGGGGAGCTGTTTTTT	CASSVVGGVTGELFF
-	TRBJ2-5	TRBV7-9	-	TGTGCCAGCAGCTTAGCGGGGGACGAGACCCAGTACTTC	CASSLAGDETQYF
-	TRBJ1-1	TRBV30	-	TGTGCCTGGTCCCGCGGGCTTACTGAAGCTTTCTTT	CAWSRGLTEAFF
-	TRBJ2-7	TRBV28	-	TGTGCCAGCAGTTTAAGTGCGTACGGAGCGAACTACGAGCAGTACTTC	CASSLSAYGANYEQYF
-	TRBJ1-6	TRBV11-2	few	TGTGCCAGCAGGGACCACAGCTCCGCTACCTATAATTCACCCCTCCACTTT	CASRDHSSATYNSPLHF